The entry below gives a single T cell receptor beta chain sequence along with its context. The germline V and J ends were trimmed by 5 bases and 2 bases, with 6 bases remaining between them. Germline V gene sequence: CDR1 SNHLY, CDR2 FYNNEI. This CDR3 has 13 residues. Per the authors' pipeline: Amplifying reference gene primers gave estimates of nucleated cell counts. Sequencing was performed with immunoSEQ multiplex PCR; in TCRdb, only in-frame clones are kept and a portion is missing. Clone size and the V and J calls come from that table; the DNA yielded D and trimming. The data contain around 28,000 clones, roughly nine tenths of them singletons. The sample originates from a study of blood T cell repertoires in COVID-19. The wider study: COVID-19 samples collected from the United States, Italy and Spain covered acute and convalescent phases. PBMCs, B-cell-depleted T cells, or T cells were the source of the cDNA or gDNA that made up the material.

This clonotype originated in a man aged 80 or over with acute or convalescent COVID-19. The sample was peripheral blood. This rearrangement joins TRBV2 to TRBJ2-2; D unclear. CDR3 in amino acids: CASSRTNTGELFF. The CDR3 DNA reads TGTGCCAGCAGTCGAACTAACACCGGGGAGCTGTTTTTT.